This T cell receptor (beta chain) was recorded in a study of cytomegalovirus exposure and HLA in healthy donors. Data came from immunoSEQ multiplex PCR; TCRdb stores just in-frame clones and leaves some out. This sample has under 400,000 clones, with roughly 87% found just once. Regarding the study as a whole: Listed as cytomegalovirus-associated were more than 150 TCR beta chains. It was reportedly the case that the classifier diagnosed cytomegalovirus status with high specificity and sensitivity.

As concerns this clone: The antigen is not known.

Sequencing was carried out using PBMCs. This receptor was obtained from a man aged 25-40 years in good health and CMV-seronegative.

The chain's CDR3 is CASSLDLSSEETQYF. The CDR3 DNA follows: TGTGCCAGCAGCTTAGATCTGAGTTCGGAGGAGACCCAGTACTTC. The chain links TRBV11-2 to TRBJ2-5, with unresolved D. The germline gives CDR1 SGHAT, CDR2 FQNNGV. The CDR3 totals 15 residues. The V gene lost 0 bases and the J gene lost 5 bases, with 13 bases spanning the gap.